This TCR beta chain is drawn from a study of T-cell reconstitution after alpha-beta-depleted transplantation in children. This clonotype turned up a few times. The antigen is unknown. Unique molecular identifiers were incorporated when the TCRbeta library was constructed. TCRdb itself ran the PCR reads through MiXCR, one entry per CDR3 protein. The sample carries around 190,000 distinct CDR3 sequences, approximately 6.9% recorded once. Overall study findings and caveats: Recipient T cells and thymic progenitors that survived gave rise to the high TCRbeta diversity observed at day 60 in some patients. Expanded graft clones numbering several hundred reportedly gave rise to alpha-beta T cells about two months after transplant.

V shed 5 bases and J 0 bases; nucleotides not matched to a gene: 8. The CDR3 runs to 18 residues. The genes are TRBV12-3 or TRBV12-4 and TRBJ2-3; 13 bases are a match to TRBD2. This receptor was obtained from a boy aged 2 to 10 with acute lymphoblastic leukemia, due to receive a stem cell transplant. The sample consisted of PBMCs, taken before TCRalphabeta/CD19-depleted stem cell transplant. CDR3 amino acids: CASSLMTSGRSSTDTQYF. The CDR3 nucleotides read TGTGCCAGCAGTCTTATGACTAGCGGGAGGTCTAGCACAGATACGCAGTATTTT.